This T cell receptor (beta chain) was retrieved from a study of cytomegalovirus exposure and HLA in healthy donors. Study details: Approximately 170 million T cells yielded 117 million unique TCR beta sequences in earlier analysis. HLA-typed donors contributed 65 million to 95 million unique TCRs, which were held in an early data release. Study results and limitations: Across donors, most TCRs were seen rarely, yet some public ones were widespread.

CDR3 length equals 14 residues. V was trimmed by 6 bases and J by 3 bases, leaving 14 bases between them. Germline CDR1 and CDR2: LNHDA and SQIVND (reference sequence). PCR primers comprised 60 Vbeta and 13 Jbeta primers. The data were produced by immunoSEQ multiplex PCR, yet TCRdb's version contains in-frame clones alone and is incomplete. The table includes around 100,000 clones, about 62% detected once. To note about this clone: Its specificity is unknown.

The source of this sequence is a human donor in good health. The material sequenced was PBMCs. J is TRBJ2-5 and V is TRBV19; TRBD2 might be the D (6 bases). The CDR3 DNA follows: TGTGCCAGTAGAGCCGGGACTGCAAAAGAGACCCAGTACTTC. It translates to CASRAGTAKETQYF. The complete variable domain, with remaining parts taken from reference TRBV19 and TRBJ2-5, reads DGGITQSPKYLFRKEGQNVTLSCEQNLNHDAMYWYRQDPGQGLRLIYYSQIVNDFQKGDIAEGYSVSREKKESFPLTVTSAQKNPTAFYLCASRAGTAKETQYFGPGTRLLVL.